The 20 T cell receptor beta chains presented below share a single source sample, sequenced in a study of CD8 T cells in Susac syndrome. Reverse transcription of about 0.5 to 1 ug RNA used random hexamers. TCRdb reprocessed the immunoSEQ multiplex PCR reads via MiXCR and lists one record per CDR3 protein. The sample yields 180,000 or so distinct CDR3 sequences, roughly 94% seen once. The source material was CD4+ T cells from PBMCs. These receptors were obtained from a human donor in good health.

The CDR3 DNA follows: TGTGCCAGCATCCCGTTGGGGTTAATAGCAGATACGCAGTATTTT. Amino acid sequence: CASIPLGLIADTQYF. The chain is built from TRBV12-3 or TRBV12-4 and TRBJ2-3; no reliable D call. V gave up 7 bases and J gave up 4 bases, with 18 bases separating them. The CDR3 length is 15 residues.

This clonotype was found once. The chain combines TRBV5-1 with TRBJ2-3, with a tentative D call TRBD2 (5 bases). This CDR3 has 15 amino acids. Germline V CDR1 and CDR2: SGHRS, YFSETQ. V was trimmed by 2 bases and J by 5 bases, leaving 15 bases between them. The CDR3 DNA is TGCGCCAGCAGCTTCAACGGGATGGGATTAGATACGCAGTATTTT. It yields the protein CASSFNGMGLDTQYF.

The chain joins TRBV30 to TRBJ1-2; D is ambiguous. The CDR3 totals 13 residues. The germline CDR1 and CDR2 sequences are GTSNPN and SVGIG (reference sequence). V was pared by 1 base and J by 3 bases, with 9 bases between. CDR3 in amino acids: CAWSDRAYYGYTF. CDR3 nucleotides: TGTGCCTGGAGTGACCGGGCCTACTATGGCTACACCTTC.

The CDR3 DNA sequence: TGCAGTGCTAGAGGCCCGCGAGGGGCTAGCAGCGACGAGCAGTACTTC. It encodes CSARGPRGASSDEQYF. The chain couples TRBV20-1 to TRBJ2-7; D assignment may be TRBD1 or TRBD2 (5 bases each). With 1 base removed from V and 5 bases from J, the gap between germline ends came to 21 bases. CDR1 and CDR2 from the germline V gene are DFQATT and SNEGSKA (reference sequence). The CDR3 extends over 16 amino acids.

The chain has TRBV7-8 and TRBJ2-3; 11 nucleotides align to TRBD2. Trimming at V came to 0 bases and at J to 2 bases, leaving 7 bases not matched to a gene. Germline CDR1 is SGHVS and CDR2 is FQNEAQ. This CDR3 is 18 amino acids long. In DNA form, the CDR3 reads TGTGCCAGCAGCTTAGCGATCCTAGCGGGGGGATCCACAGATACGCAGTATTTT. It codes for CASSLAILAGGSTDTQYF.

The gene calls are TRBV20-1 and TRBJ2-7; 9 nucleotides line up with TRBD2. Germline lookup yields CDR1 DFQATT and CDR2 SNEGSKA (reference sequence). The trim removed 6 bases at V and 1 base at J, leaving 10 bases unmatched. This CDR3 comprises 15 residues. CDR3 residues: CSAPRSGRSSYEQYF. CDR3 nucleotide sequence: TGCAGTGCCCCCCGGAGCGGGAGGTCGTCCTACGAGCAGTACTTC.

Details on this clonotype: The junction departs from germline at one end; a sequencing error may be responsible. The V and J genes are TRBV18 and TRBJ2-1; TRBD1 agrees at 8 bases. The germline V gene encodes CDR1 KGHSH and CDR2 LQKENI. The CDR3 length is 15 residues. The CDR3 nucleotides are TGTGCCAGCTCAGCACCGCAGGGGGCGAATAGGGAGCAGTTCTTC. It is translated as CASSAPQGANREQFF.

The chain has TRBV6-1 and TRBJ2-3, with D perhaps matching TRBD1 (6 bases). The CDR3 runs to 12 residues. V lost 11 bases to trimming and J lost 2 bases, with 11 bases between them. Germline CDR1 is MNHNS and CDR2 is SASEGT. CDR3 loop: CAAQGDTDTQYF. The CDR3 DNA reads TGTGCCGCACAGGGAGACACAGATACGCAGTATTTT.

CDR3 residues: CASRPRIATDTQYF. DNA for the CDR3: TGTGCCAGCAGGCCTCGGATCGCCACAGATACGCAGTATTTT. This sequence joins TRBV7-9 and TRBJ2-3; D unresolved. CDR3 size: 14 residues. CDR1 SEHNR and CDR2 FQNEAQ come from the germline V gene (reference sequence). Trimming cost V 6 bases and J 2 bases, with 12 bases left between them.

This rearrangement joins TRBV30 to TRBJ1-5, with TRBD1 as a possible D gene (5 bases). The V gene's germline CDR1 is GTSNPN and CDR2 SVGIG (reference sequence). The CDR3 is made up of 13 amino acids. V lost 1 base and J 7 bases, leaving 11 bases between the germline ends. The CDR3 is CAWSGQLGQPQHF. CDR3 DNA sequence: TGTGCCTGGAGTGGACAGCTCGGGCAGCCCCAGCATTTT.

This chain uses TRBV12-3 or TRBV12-4 with TRBJ2-7, with 15 bases fitting TRBD2. V gave up 7 bases and J gave up 12 bases; unmatched junction bases: 10. The CDR3 consists of 14 residues. CDR3: CASTQGLAGGHLYF. The CDR3 DNA follows: TGTGCCAGCACCCAGGGACTAGCGGGAGGACATCTGTACTTC.

There are a few counts of this clonotype. V gene TRBV3-1 combines with J gene TRBJ2-2; D is unclear. Trimming stripped 1 base from V and 4 bases from J, with 1 base between. The CDR3 loop spans 12 amino acids. Germline V CDR1 and CDR2: LGHDT, YNNKEL (reference sequence). The CDR3 region has the DNA TGTGCCAGCAGCCAAGGCACCGGGGAGCTGTTTTTT. Translating gives CASSQGTGELFF.

This chain uses TRBV30 with TRBJ1-5; D gene unclear. The CDR3 contains 14 residues. From germline, CDR1 is GTSNPN and CDR2 SVGIG (reference sequence). V lost 1 base to trimming and J lost 6 bases, with 13 bases between them. The CDR3 DNA follows: TGTGCCTGGAGTGGCGGGCAGGTGGGTCAGCCCCAGCATTTT. This translates into CAWSGGQVGQPQHF. Supplemented by reference TRBV30 and TRBJ1-5, the full variable domain reads SQTIHQWPATLVQPVGSPLSLECTVEGTSNPNLYWYRQAAGRGLQLLFYSVGIGQISSEVPQNLSASRPQDRQFILSSKKLLLSDSGFYLCAWSGGQVGQPQHFGDGTRLSIL.

CDR3 coding DNA: TGCGCCAGCAGCCACCCGAGGGTAGGGTTTTATGGCTACACCTTC. It is translated as CASSHPRVGFYGYTF. This chain links TRBV4-3 with TRBJ1-2; unclear D gene. Per the germline V gene, CDR1 is LGHNA and CDR2 is YSLEER. The CDR3 is made up of 15 amino acids. The V end was cut by 3 bases, the J end by 5 bases, with 16 bases between.

The V call is TRBV5-1, the J call TRBJ1-1; D is unclear. Per germline, CDR1 SGHRS and CDR2 YFSETQ. The CDR3 is made up of 14 amino acids. V was pared by 5 bases and J by 1 base, with 12 bases between. CDR3 residues: CASSQRARNTEAFF. CDR3 nucleotide sequence: TGCGCCAGCAGTCAGAGGGCTCGGAACACTGAAGCTTTCTTT.

This rearrangement joins TRBV20-1 to TRBJ2-3; TRBD1 matches at 9 bases. The CDR3 runs 13 residues. CDR1 DFQATT and CDR2 SNEGSKA come from the germline V gene (reference sequence). The trim removed 6 bases at V and 6 bases at J, leaving 7 bases unmatched. The DNA for the CDR3 is TGCAGTGCGCCACCACAGGGGGCGGATACGCAGTATTTT. It is translated as CSAPPQGADTQYF.

The rearrangement joins TRBV7-9 to TRBJ2-2; D ambiguous. The CDR3 length is 13 residues. V lost 5 bases and J 5 bases, leaving 9 bases between the germline ends. The V gene's germline CDR1 is SEHNR and CDR2 FQNEAQ (reference sequence). CDR3 protein: CASSPQWTGELFF. Written as DNA, the CDR3 is TGTGCCAGCAGCCCACAGTGGACCGGGGAGCTGTTTTTT.

The V gene is TRBV12-3 or TRBV12-4, the J gene TRBJ2-7; D is uncertain. The CDR3 contains 11 residues. V was trimmed by 5 bases and J by 0 bases, leaving 2 bases between them. The CDR3 protein is CASSISYEQYF. DNA of the CDR3: TGTGCCAGCAGTATCTCCTACGAGCAGTACTTC.

V is TRBV4-2 and J is TRBJ2-1; possibly TRBD2 for D (5 bases). The CDR3 runs to 16 residues. Trimming removed 4 bases at V and 2 bases at J, with 15 bases between. CDR1 is LGHNA and CDR2 is YNFKEQ in the germline V gene. The CDR3 loop is CASSPTGLAAYNEQFF. CDR3 nucleotide sequence: TGTGCCAGCAGCCCCACCGGGCTAGCTGCCTACAATGAGCAGTTCTTC.

The gene calls are TRBV30 and TRBJ1-3; D is unresolved. Trimming took 6 bases from V and 0 from J, leaving 6 bases between them. CDR1 is GTSNPN, CDR2 SVGIG, per germline (reference sequence). There are 12 residues in the CDR3. CDR3 amino acids: CACASSGNTIYF. The CDR3 coding sequence is TGTGCCTGCGCCAGCTCTGGAAACACCATATATTTT.